The clone carrying this T cell receptor beta chain was recorded many times. Its specificity is unknown. RNA transcripts were the template for amplifying TCR beta CDR3 regions. During a first-round RT-PCR of the TCR CDR3, the HTBI primer set was used. MiXCR, applied by TCRdb to the multiplex PCR reads, yields one record per CDR3 protein. Counted here are 500,000 or so distinct CDR3 sequences, 15% to 20% occurring once; the ten biggest clones make up around 28%. Uncontrolled infection, other autoimmune disease, pregnancy or lactation excluded patients. The data were obtained in a study of T cells in Graves' hyperthyroidism and ophthalmopathy. Study-wide points: Before onset, by a median of approximately 6.8 months, the model predicted ophthalmopathy.

Trimming stripped 5 bases from V and 5 bases from J, with 15 bases between. Germline assignment: CDR1 LNHDA and CDR2 SQIVND (reference sequence). The CDR3 extends over 14 amino acids. Specimen: blood. The chain couples TRBV19 to TRBJ2-5, with D unclear. This receptor was obtained from a woman aged 25-40 years with Graves' ophthalmopathy. CDR3 coding DNA: TGTGCCAGTAGTCTCGGTCCCGCAACGGAGACCCAGTACTTC. Translation gives CASSLGPATETQYF.